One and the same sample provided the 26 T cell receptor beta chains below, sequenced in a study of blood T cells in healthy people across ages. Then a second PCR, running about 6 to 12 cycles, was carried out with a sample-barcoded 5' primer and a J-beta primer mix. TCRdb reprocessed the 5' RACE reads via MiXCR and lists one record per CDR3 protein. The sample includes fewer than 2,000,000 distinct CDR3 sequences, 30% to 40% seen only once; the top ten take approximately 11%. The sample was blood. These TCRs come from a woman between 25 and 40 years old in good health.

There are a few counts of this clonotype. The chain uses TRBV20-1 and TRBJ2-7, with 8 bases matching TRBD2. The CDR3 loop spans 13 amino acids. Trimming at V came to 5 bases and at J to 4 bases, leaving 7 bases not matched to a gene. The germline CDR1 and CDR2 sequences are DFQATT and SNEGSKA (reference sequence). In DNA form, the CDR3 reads TGCAGTGCTTGGAGCGGGAGATCTTACGAGCAGTACTTC. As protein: CSAWSGRSYEQYF.

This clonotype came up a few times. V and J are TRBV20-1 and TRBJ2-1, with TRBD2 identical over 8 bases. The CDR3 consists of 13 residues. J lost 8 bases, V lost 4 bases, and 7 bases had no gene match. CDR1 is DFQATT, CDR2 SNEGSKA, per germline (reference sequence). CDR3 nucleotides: TGCAGTGCTAACGGGGGGGCAGTCGATGAGCAGTTCTTC. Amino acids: CSANGGAVDEQFF.

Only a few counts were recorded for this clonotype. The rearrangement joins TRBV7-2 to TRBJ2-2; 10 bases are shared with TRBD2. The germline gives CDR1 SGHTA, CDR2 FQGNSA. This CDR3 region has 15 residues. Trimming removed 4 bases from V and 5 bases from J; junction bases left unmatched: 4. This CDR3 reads CASSSSGSWTGELFF. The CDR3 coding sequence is TGTGCCAGCAGCTCTAGCGGGAGCTGGACCGGGGAGCTGTTTTTT.

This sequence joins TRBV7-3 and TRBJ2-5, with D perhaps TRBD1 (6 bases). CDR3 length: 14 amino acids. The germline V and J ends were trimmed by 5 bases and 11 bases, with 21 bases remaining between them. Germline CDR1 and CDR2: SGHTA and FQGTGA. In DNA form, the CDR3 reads TGTGCCAGCAGCCCGCAGGGGTCCCACAATGAGCAGTACTTC. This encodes CASSPQGSHNEQYF.

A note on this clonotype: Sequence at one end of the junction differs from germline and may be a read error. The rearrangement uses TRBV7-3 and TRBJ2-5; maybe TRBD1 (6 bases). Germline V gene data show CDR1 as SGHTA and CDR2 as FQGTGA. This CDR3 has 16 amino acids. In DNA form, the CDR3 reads TGTGCCTGCAGCTGGATGAGGGGGAGCGCACAAGAGACCCAGTACTTC. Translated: CACSWMRGSAQETQYF.

The CDR3 is CASSGQGPYNEQFF. CDR3 in DNA: TGTGCCAGCAGTGGGCAGGGGCCCTACAATGAGCAGTTCTTC. The chain couples TRBV2 to TRBJ2-1, with D perhaps TRBD1 (6 bases). V lost 4 bases and J lost 2, with 9 bases in between. Germline V gene data show CDR1 as SNHLY and CDR2 as FYNNEI. CDR3 length: 14 residues.

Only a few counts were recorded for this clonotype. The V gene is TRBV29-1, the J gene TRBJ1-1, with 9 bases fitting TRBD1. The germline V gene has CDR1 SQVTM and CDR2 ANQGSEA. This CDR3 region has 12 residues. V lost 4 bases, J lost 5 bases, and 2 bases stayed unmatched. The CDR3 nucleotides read TGCAGCGTTGTGACAGGGGGGACTGAAGCTTTCTTT. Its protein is CSVVTGGTEAFF.

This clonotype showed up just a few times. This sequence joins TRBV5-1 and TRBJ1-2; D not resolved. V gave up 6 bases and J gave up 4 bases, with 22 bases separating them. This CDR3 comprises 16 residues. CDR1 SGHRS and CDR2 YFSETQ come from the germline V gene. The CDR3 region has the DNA TGCGCCAGCACCCCTACCGTACCCCCAGCATCCTATGGCTACACCTTC. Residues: CASTPTVPPASYGYTF.

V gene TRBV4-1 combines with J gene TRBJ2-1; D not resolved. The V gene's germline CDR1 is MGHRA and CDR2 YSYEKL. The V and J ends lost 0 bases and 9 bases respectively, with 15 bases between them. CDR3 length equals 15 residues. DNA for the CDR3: TGCGCCAGCAGCCAAGATCGGCTAGTAATTCGTGAGCAGTTCTTC. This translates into CASSQDRLVIREQFF.

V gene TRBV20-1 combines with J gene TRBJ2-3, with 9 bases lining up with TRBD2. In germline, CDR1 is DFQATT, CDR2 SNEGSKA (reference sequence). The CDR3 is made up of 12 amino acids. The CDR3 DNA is TGCAGGGCTGCGGGGGGGACAGATACGCAGTATTTT. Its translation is CRAAGGTDTQYF.

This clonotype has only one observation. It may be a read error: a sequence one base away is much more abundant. CDR3 amino acids: CATSDSRPGTYEQYF. The CDR3 DNA follows: TGTGCCACCAGTGATTCACGGCCTGGGACCTACGAGCAGTACTTC. The rearrangement links TRBV24-1 to TRBJ2-7, with D hard to call. This CDR3 has 15 amino acids. With 2 bases removed from V and 2 bases from J, the gap between germline ends came to 12 bases. CDR1 and CDR2 from the germline V gene are KGHDR and SFDVKD.

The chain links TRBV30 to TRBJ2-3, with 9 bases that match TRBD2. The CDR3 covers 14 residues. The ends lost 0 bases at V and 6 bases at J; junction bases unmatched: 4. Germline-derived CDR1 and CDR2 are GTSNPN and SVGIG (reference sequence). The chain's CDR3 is CAWSVLAGRDTQYF. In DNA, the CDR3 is TGTGCCTGGAGTGTTCTAGCGGGACGGGATACGCAGTATTTT.

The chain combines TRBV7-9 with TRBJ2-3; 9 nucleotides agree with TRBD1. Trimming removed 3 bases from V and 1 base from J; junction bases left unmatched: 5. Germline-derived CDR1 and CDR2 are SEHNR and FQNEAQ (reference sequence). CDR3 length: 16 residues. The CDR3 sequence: CASSFPGTGRTDTQYF. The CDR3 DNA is TGTGCCAGCAGCTTCCCCGGGACAGGGCGCACAGATACGCAGTATTTT.

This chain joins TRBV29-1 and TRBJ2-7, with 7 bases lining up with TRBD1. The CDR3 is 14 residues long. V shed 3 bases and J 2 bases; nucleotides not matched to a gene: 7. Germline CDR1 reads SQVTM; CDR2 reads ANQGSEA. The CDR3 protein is CSVDVRTGPYEQYF. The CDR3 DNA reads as TGCAGCGTTGATGTAAGGACAGGACCCTACGAGCAGTACTTC.

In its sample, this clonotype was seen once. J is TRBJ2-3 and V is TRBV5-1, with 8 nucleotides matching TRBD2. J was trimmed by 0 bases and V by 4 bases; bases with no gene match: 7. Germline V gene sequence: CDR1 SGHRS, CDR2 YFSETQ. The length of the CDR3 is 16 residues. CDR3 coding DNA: TGCGCCAGCAGCCCGGGGGGGACCTATAGCACAGATACGCAGTATTTT. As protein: CASSPGGTYSTDTQYF.

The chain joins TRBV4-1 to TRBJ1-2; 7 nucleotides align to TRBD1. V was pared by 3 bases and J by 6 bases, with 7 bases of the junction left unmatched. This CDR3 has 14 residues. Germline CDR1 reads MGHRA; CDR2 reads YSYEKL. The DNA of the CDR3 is TGCGCCAGCAGCCAGAGGGTAGACAGGGATGGCTACACCTTC. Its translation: CASSQRVDRDGYTF.

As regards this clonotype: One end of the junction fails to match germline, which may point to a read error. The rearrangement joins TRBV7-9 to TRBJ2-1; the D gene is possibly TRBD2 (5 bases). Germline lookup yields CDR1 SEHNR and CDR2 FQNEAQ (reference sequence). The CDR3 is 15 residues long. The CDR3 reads CAGSSRRTSYNEQFF. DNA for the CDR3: TGTGCCGGCAGCTCCCGGAGGACCTCATACAATGAGCAGTTCTTC.

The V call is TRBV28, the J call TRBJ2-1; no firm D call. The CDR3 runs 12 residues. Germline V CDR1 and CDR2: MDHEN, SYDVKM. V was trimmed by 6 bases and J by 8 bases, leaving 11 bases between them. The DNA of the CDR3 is TGTGCCAGCAGCCGCTATACCGATGAGCAGTTCTTC. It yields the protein CASSRYTDEQFF.

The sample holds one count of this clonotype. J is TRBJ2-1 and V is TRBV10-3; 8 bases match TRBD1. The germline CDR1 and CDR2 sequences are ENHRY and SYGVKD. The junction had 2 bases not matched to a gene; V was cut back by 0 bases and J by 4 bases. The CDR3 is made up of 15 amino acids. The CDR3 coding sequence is TGTGCCATCAGTGAGTCGTGGGACAGGTACAATGAGCAGTTCTTC. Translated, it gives CAISESWDRYNEQFF.

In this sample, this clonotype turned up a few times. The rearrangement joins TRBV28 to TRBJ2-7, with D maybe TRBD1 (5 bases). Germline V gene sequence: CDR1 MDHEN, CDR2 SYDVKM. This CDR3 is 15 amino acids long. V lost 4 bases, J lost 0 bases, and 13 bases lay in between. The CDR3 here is CASSSPGRVSYEQYF. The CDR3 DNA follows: TGTGCCAGCAGTTCCCCCGGCAGGGTCTCCTACGAGCAGTACTTC.

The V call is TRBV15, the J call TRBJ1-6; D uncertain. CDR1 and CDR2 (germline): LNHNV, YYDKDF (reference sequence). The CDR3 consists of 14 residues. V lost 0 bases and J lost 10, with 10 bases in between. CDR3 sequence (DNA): TGTGCCACCAGCAGAGATCTGGGAGGGTCACCCCTCCACTTT. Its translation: CATSRDLGGSPLHF.

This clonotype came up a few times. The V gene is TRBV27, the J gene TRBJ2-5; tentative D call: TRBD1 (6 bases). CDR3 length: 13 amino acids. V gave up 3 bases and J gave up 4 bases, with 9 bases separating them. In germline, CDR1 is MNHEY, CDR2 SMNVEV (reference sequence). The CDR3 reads CASSFSGVETQYF. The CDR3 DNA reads TGTGCCAGCAGTTTTTCAGGGGTAGAGACCCAGTACTTC.

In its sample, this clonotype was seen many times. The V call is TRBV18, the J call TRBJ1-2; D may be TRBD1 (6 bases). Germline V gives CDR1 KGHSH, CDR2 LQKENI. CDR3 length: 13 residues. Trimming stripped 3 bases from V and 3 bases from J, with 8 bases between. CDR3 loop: CASSPAGDYGYTF. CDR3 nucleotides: TGTGCCAGCTCACCCGCAGGGGACTATGGCTACACCTTC.

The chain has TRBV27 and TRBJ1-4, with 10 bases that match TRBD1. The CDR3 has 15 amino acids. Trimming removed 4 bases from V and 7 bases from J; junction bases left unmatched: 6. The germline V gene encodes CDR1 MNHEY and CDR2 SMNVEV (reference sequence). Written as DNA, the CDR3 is TGTGCCAGCAGTTCCAAGACAGGGGGCGGTGAAAAACTGTTTTTT. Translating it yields CASSSKTGGGEKLFF. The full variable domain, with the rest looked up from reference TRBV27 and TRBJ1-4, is EAQVTQNPRYLITVTGKKLTVTCSQNMNHEYMSWYRQDPGLGLRQIYYSMNVEVTDKGDVPEGYKVSRKEKRNFPLILESPSPNQTSLYFCASSSKTGGGEKLFFGSGTQLSVL.

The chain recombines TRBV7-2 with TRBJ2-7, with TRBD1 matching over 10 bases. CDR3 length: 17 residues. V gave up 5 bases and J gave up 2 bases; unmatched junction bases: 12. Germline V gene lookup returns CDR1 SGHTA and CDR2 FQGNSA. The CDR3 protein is CASSTRLTGGRTYEQYF. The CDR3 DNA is TGTGCCAGCAGCACCCGATTGACAGGGGGCAGGACCTACGAGCAGTACTTC. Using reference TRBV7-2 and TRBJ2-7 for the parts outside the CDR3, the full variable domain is GAGVSQSPSNKVTEKGKDVELRCDPISGHTALYWYRQSLGQGLEFLIYFQGNSAPDKSGLPSDRFSAERTGGSVSTLTIQRTQQEDSAVYLCASSTRLTGGRTYEQYFGPGTRLTVT.

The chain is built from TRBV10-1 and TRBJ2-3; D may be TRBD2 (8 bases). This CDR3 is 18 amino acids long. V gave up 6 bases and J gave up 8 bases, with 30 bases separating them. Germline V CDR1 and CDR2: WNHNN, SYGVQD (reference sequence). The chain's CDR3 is CASSTAPGLGGHSLTQYF. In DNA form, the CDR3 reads TGCGCCAGCAGCACGGCCCCGGGACTAGGGGGCCACAGTCTTACGCAGTATTTT.